This TCR beta chain was sequenced for a study of blood T cells in healthy people across ages. V was clipped by 4 bases and J by 7 bases; unmatched bases: 8. Per germline, CDR1 SGHAT and CDR2 FQNNGV. CDR3 length equals 14 residues. Sample-barcoded 5' priming and a J-beta primer mix drove a second PCR of 7 to 11 cycles. TCRdb independently ran MiXCR on the 5' RACE reads; one entry per CDR3 protein. The table includes hundreds of thousands of distinct CDR3 sequences, under 30% detected once. This clonotype was picked up one time. The antigen is unknown. Findings of the study overall: Fewer expanded clones and more diversity marked long-lived versus aged donors.

The specimen sequenced was blood. This clonotype was sampled from a woman of 80 years or more in good health. The rearrangement joins TRBV11-2 to TRBJ2-3; 7 bases align to TRBD2. CDR3 region: CASSSLLAEYTQYF. The DNA of the CDR3 is TGTGCCAGCAGCTCCCTCCTAGCGGAGTATACGCAGTATTTT.